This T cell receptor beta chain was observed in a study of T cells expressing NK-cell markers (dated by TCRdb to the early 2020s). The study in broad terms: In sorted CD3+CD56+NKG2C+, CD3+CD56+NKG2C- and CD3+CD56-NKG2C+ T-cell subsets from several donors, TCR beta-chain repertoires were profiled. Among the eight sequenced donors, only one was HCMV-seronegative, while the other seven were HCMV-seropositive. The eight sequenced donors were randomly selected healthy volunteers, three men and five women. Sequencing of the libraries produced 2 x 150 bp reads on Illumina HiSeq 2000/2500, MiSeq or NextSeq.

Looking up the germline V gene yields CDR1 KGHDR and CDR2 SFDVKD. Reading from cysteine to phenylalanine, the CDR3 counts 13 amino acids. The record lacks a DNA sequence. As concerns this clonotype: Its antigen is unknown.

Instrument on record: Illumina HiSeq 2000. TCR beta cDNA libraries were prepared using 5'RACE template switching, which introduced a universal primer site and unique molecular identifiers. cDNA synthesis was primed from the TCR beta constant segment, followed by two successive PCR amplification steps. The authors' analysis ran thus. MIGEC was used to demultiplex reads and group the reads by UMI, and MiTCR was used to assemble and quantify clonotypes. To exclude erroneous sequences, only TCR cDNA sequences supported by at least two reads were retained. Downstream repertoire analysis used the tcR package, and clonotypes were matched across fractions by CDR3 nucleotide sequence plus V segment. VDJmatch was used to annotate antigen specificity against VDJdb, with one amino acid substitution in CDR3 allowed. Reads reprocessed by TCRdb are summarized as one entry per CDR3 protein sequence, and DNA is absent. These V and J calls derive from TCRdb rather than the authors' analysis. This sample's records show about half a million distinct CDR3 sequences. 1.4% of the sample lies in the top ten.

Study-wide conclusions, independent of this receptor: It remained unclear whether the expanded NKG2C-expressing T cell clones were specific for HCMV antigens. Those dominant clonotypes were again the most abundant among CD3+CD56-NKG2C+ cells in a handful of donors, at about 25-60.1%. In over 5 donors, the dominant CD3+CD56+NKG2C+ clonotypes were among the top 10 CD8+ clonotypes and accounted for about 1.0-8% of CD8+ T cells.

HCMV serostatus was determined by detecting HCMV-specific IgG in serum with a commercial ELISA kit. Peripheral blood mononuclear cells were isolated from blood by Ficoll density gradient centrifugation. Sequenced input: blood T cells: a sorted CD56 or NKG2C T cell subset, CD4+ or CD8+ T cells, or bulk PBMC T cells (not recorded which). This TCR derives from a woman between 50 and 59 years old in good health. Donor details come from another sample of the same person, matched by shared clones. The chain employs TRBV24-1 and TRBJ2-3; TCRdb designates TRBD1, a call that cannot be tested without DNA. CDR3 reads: CATSTGMTDTQYF.